Below, 28 T cell receptor beta chains from the same sample are listed, as sequenced in a study of early T cells in non-severe SARS-CoV-2 infection. TCRdb recomputed calls from the 5' RACE reads with MiXCR, one row per CDR3 protein. The table has tens of thousands of distinct CDR3 sequences, around 5.7% seen once. Input material: whole blood. The receptors derive from an adult who was a healthcare worker with PCR-confirmed SARS-CoV-2 infection or an uninfected control (not recorded which).

At least ten counts were recorded for this clonotype. This chain connects TRBV27 to TRBJ1-6; no definite D call. Germline V CDR1 and CDR2: MNHEY, SMNVEV (reference sequence). Trimming took 4 bases from V and 9 from J, leaving 19 bases between them. The CDR3 is 16 amino acids. The DNA of the CDR3 is TGTGCCAGCAGTTCCGGTGGGCTGGGAACGGGTTCACCCCTCCACTTT. Amino acids: CASSSGGLGTGSPLHF.

This clonotype was observed at least ten times. The V call is TRBV7-2, the J call TRBJ2-2; 10 positions agree with TRBD2. The CDR3 covers 14 residues. In germline, CDR1 is SGHTA, CDR2 FQGNSA. The V gene end was trimmed by 5 bases and the J gene end by 6 bases; junction bases not matched to a gene: 3. The CDR3 region has the DNA TGTGCCAGCAGCGCGGGACTAGCGTCCGGGGAGCTGTTTTTT. The encoded protein is CASSAGLASGELFF.

This clonotype was seen many times. The V and J genes are TRBV2 and TRBJ2-1; 13 bases map to TRBD2. Germline V gene lookup returns CDR1 SNHLY and CDR2 FYNNEI. V gave up 9 bases and J gave up 9 bases; unmatched junction bases: 5. The CDR3 is made up of 13 amino acids. CDR3 region: CASSLAGGSEQFF. In DNA form, the CDR3 reads TGTGCCAGTTCACTAGCGGGAGGGAGTGAGCAGTTCTTC.

The sample holds many counts of this clonotype. The genes are TRBV20-1 and TRBJ2-3; D call uncertain. Trimming took off 7 bases at V and 2 bases at J, with 16 bases between the two ends. Germline CDR1 DFQATT, CDR2 SNEGSKA (reference sequence). This CDR3 comprises 14 residues. CDR3 amino acids: CSEARLRDTDTQYF. CDR3 nucleotides: TGCAGTGAGGCGCGACTCCGAGACACAGATACGCAGTATTTT.

Many counts were recorded for this clonotype. The rearrangement links TRBV5-1 to TRBJ2-5, with D unclear. Germline CDR1 SGHRS, CDR2 YFSETQ. Deletions cut 4 bases from V and 1 base from J, with 17 bases between. The CDR3 sequence is 16 residues long. The CDR3 protein is CASSTRPSSPQETQYF. DNA of the CDR3: TGCGCCAGCAGCACTCGCCCCTCTAGTCCCCAAGAGACCCAGTACTTC.

This clonotype was counted many times. V is TRBV20-1 and J is TRBJ2-7; D tentatively reads TRBD1 or TRBD2 (5 bases each). The CDR3 spans 17 residues. The ends were cut back, 5 bases at V and 9 bases at J, with 32 bases in the middle. Germline V lookup: CDR1 DFQATT, CDR2 SNEGSKA (reference sequence). CDR3 bases: TGCAGTGCTCAGCCGACCCCCGGGACGGCTCTTAAGCGCGTGCAGTACTTC. Translated, it gives CSAQPTPGTALKRVQYF.

This clonotype was observed at least ten times. The V and J genes are TRBV6-5 and TRBJ2-7; TRBD2 aligns across 8 bases. V lost 0 bases to trimming and J lost 5 bases; unmatched junction nucleotides: 0. The CDR3 totals 13 residues. Germline V gene sequence: CDR1 MNHEY, CDR2 SVGAGI. The CDR3 loop reads CASSYSRGDEQYF. The CDR3 coding sequence is TGTGCCAGCAGTTACTCGCGGGGGGACGAGCAGTACTTC.

This clonotype was found many times. The chain recombines TRBV27 with TRBJ1-2; D perhaps matches TRBD1 (5 bases). The V end was cut by 2 bases, the J end by 4 bases, with 11 bases between. The length of the CDR3 is 14 residues. Germline V gene sequence: CDR1 MNHEY, CDR2 SMNVEV (reference sequence). CDR3 sequence (DNA): TGTGCCAGCAGTTTAATGGGGGGTCCCTATGGCTACACCTTC. Translating it yields CASSLMGGPYGYTF.

In its sample, this clonotype was seen a few times. A much larger clonotype is one base distant, so this may be a read error. The chain links TRBV29-1 to TRBJ2-1, with 8 bases identical to TRBD2. With V trimmed by 7 bases and J by 8 bases, 10 bases remained unmatched. The germline gives CDR1 SQVTM, CDR2 ANQGSEA. The CDR3 consists of 13 residues. CDR3 amino acids: CSAAGLVGHEQFF. Here the CDR3 DNA reads TGCAGCGCCGCGGGACTAGTGGGACATGAGCAGTTCTTC.

This clonotype was observed at least ten times. The V gene is TRBV20-1, the J gene TRBJ2-1; TRBD2 agrees at 11 bases. The CDR3 loop spans 16 amino acids. Germline trimming cut 1 base from V and 4 bases from J; bases unmatched to any gene: 6. Germline assignment: CDR1 DFQATT and CDR2 SNEGSKA (reference sequence). The CDR3 protein is CSARVTTSGSYNEQFF. Here the CDR3 DNA reads TGCAGTGCTAGAGTCACTACTAGCGGGAGTTACAATGAGCAGTTCTTC.

V is TRBV2 and J is TRBJ1-5, with no clear D. This CDR3 has 14 residues. Per the germline V gene, CDR1 is SNHLY and CDR2 is FYNNEI. Trimming pared 8 bases from V and 0 bases from J, leaving 11 bases between. Written as DNA, the CDR3 is TGTGCCAGCGGCGAAGGTTTTAGCAATCAGCCCCAGCATTTT. The encoded protein is CASGEGFSNQPQHF.

This chain links TRBV10-2 with TRBJ1-1, with D possibly matching TRBD1 (6 bases). V shed 6 bases and J shed 1 base, with 9 bases lying between them. There are 13 residues in the CDR3. CDR1 is WSHSY, CDR2 SAAADI, per germline. CDR3 region: CASRPDRNTEAFF. CDR3 bases: TGCGCCAGCAGGCCGGACAGGAACACTGAAGCTTTCTTT.

The chain is built from TRBV29-1 and TRBJ2-3, with D perhaps matching TRBD2 (5 bases). With 6 bases removed from V and 3 bases from J, the gap between germline ends came to 16 bases. Germline-derived CDR1 and CDR2 are SQVTM and ANQGSEA. The CDR3 extends over 14 amino acids. The CDR3: CSVPPGDSTDTQYF. In nucleotides, the CDR3 is TGCAGCGTCCCTCCCGGGGATAGTACAGATACGCAGTATTTT.

In this sample, this clonotype turned up many times. The rearrangement joins TRBV29-1 to TRBJ2-1; TRBD2 matches at 8 bases. The CDR3 runs to 11 residues. Germline lookup yields CDR1 SQVTM and CDR2 ANQGSEA. V shed 3 bases, J shed 13 bases, and the junction held 5 bases outside the gene matches. The CDR3 protein is CSVDTSGSQFF. The CDR3, as DNA: TGCAGCGTTGATACGAGCGGGAGTCAGTTCTTC.

This clonotype has at least ten counts. This chain uses TRBV29-1 with TRBJ2-6; D is unclear. Germline V gene data show CDR1 as SQVTM and CDR2 as ANQGSEA. V shed 1 base and J shed 0 bases, with 13 bases lying between them. This CDR3 contains 17 residues. CDR3 in amino acids: CSVEVPADHSGANVLTF. The CDR3 DNA sequence: TGCAGCGTTGAAGTTCCGGCGGACCACTCTGGGGCCAACGTCCTGACTTTC.

This clonotype was detected many times. This sequence joins TRBV2 and TRBJ1-6; D gene ambiguous. Trimming removed 1 base from V and 7 bases from J, with 8 bases in between. The germline V gene encodes CDR1 SNHLY and CDR2 FYNNEI. This CDR3 region has 14 residues. The chain's CDR3 is CASSEGRYNSPLHF. The CDR3 nucleotides read TGTGCCAGCAGTGAAGGACGGTACAATTCACCCCTCCACTTT.

In its sample, this clonotype was seen many times. The CDR3 loop is CASSLVTGRKTEAFF. CDR3 coding DNA: TGTGCCAGCAGCTTAGTGACAGGGCGGAAGACTGAAGCTTTCTTT. The chain links TRBV7-9 to TRBJ1-1, with 7 bases matching TRBD1. Germline CDR1 reads SEHNR; CDR2 reads FQNEAQ (reference sequence). V gave up 1 base and J gave up 5 bases; unmatched junction bases: 7. CDR3 length: 15 residues.

This clonotype was picked up many times. In DNA form, the CDR3 reads TGTGCCAGCTCAACCCGCCTGGGAGAAGGGTCTAACTATGGCTACACCTTC. It is translated as CASSTRLGEGSNYGYTF. This chain uses TRBV18 with TRBJ1-2, with D uncertain. Germline loops: CDR1 KGHSH, CDR2 LQKENI. The CDR3 totals 17 residues. Trimming removed 5 bases at V and 0 bases at J, with 19 bases between.

The chain recombines TRBV19 with TRBJ2-2; no clear D gene. Per the germline V gene, CDR1 is LNHDA and CDR2 is SQIVND (reference sequence). CDR3 length equals 11 residues. V gave up 7 bases and J gave up 4 bases, with 4 bases separating them. The CDR3 bases are TGTGCCAGTACAGGCACCGGGGAGCTGTTTTTT. Amino acids: CASTGTGELFF.

This clonotype is termed medium-sized (0.01 to 0.1%). The chain employs TRBV11-2 and TRBJ2-1; 10 positions agree with TRBD2. The germline gives CDR1 SGHAT, CDR2 FQNNGV. There are 16 residues in the CDR3. With V trimmed by 3 bases and J by 5 bases, 7 bases remained unmatched. The CDR3 is CASSFGLAGAHNEQFF. The CDR3 DNA is TGTGCCAGCAGCTTCGGGCTAGCGGGAGCCCACAATGAGCAGTTCTTC. Full variable domain (missing parts from reference TRBV11-2 and TRBJ2-1): EAGVAQSPRYKIIEKRQSVAFWCNPISGHATLYWYQQILGQGPKLLIQFQNNGVVDDSQLPKDRFSAERLKGVDSTLKIQPAKLEDSAVYLCASSFGLAGAHNEQFFGPGTRLTVL.

This clonotype was seen ten or more times. J is TRBJ1-2 and V is TRBV27, with a tentative D call TRBD1 (6 bases). Germline V gene data show CDR1 as MNHEY and CDR2 as SMNVEV (reference sequence). The ends were cut back, 4 bases at V and 4 bases at J, with 10 bases in the middle. The CDR3 covers 13 residues. The CDR3 DNA reads TGTGCCAGCAGTTCTGGCAGGGGCTATGGCTACACCTTC. Protein product: CASSSGRGYGYTF.

The chain joins TRBV5-1 to TRBJ1-1; a weak D match, TRBD1 (5 bases). CDR1 is SGHRS and CDR2 is YFSETQ in the germline V gene. V was trimmed by 1 base and J by 4 bases, leaving 14 bases between them. This CDR3 spans 15 amino acids. The CDR3 region is CASSLLRGGGTEAFF. CDR3 coding DNA: TGCGCCAGCAGCTTGTTAAGGGGCGGAGGCACTGAAGCTTTCTTT.

This clonotype was picked up many times. The chain carries TRBV6-5 and TRBJ2-2; 7 nucleotides match TRBD2. Germline CDR1 and CDR2: MNHEY and SVGAGI. This CDR3 is built from 15 residues. Trimming took 4 bases from V and 6 from J; bases not matched to a gene: 8. The DNA for the CDR3 is TGTGCCAGCAGTTTCTCGACTAGCAACGCCGGGGAGCTGTTTTTT. Translated: CASSFSTSNAGELFF.

This clonotype was counted at least ten times. This sequence joins TRBV15 and TRBJ1-4; tentatively, D is TRBD1 (6 bases). This CDR3 comprises 16 residues. Between the trimmed V and J ends, which lost 5 bases and 4 bases, there was a span of 17 bases. Germline values: CDR1 LNHNV, CDR2 YYDKDF (reference sequence). The CDR3 bases are TGTGCCACCAGCCCAGAAGCTGGGGGCGGTAATGAAAAACTGTTTTTT. It specifies CATSPEAGGGNEKLFF.

At least ten counts were recorded for this clonotype. This chain joins TRBV10-3 and TRBJ1-5, with D hard to call. This CDR3 comprises 14 residues. Looked up from germline, CDR1 is ENHRY and CDR2 is SYGVKD. With 4 bases removed from V and 4 bases from J, the gap between germline ends came to 11 bases. CDR3 sequence: CAISGIQTNQPQHF. The CDR3 region has the DNA TGTGCCATCAGTGGTATTCAGACTAATCAGCCCCAGCATTTT.

This clonotype was detected many times. The chain recombines TRBV5-1 with TRBJ2-3; D is possibly TRBD2 (7 bases). Between the trimmed V and J ends, which lost 2 bases and 2 bases, there was a span of 15 bases. The length of the CDR3 is 16 residues. Per the germline V gene, CDR1 is SGHRS and CDR2 is YFSETQ. The CDR3 nucleotides read TGCGCCAGCAGCTTTCTTCCAGCGGGACACACAGATACGCAGTATTTT. Translation: CASSFLPAGHTDTQYF.

This clonotype occurred a few times. The rearrangement uses TRBV24-1 and TRBJ2-1; no definite D call. Trimming pared 7 bases from V and 9 bases from J, leaving 15 bases between. The CDR3 is made up of 13 amino acids. Germline V gives CDR1 KGHDR, CDR2 SFDVKD. CDR3 in DNA: TGTGCCACCAGGGCAGGAGCCGTGGGTGAGCAGTTCTTC. Amino acid sequence: CATRAGAVGEQFF.

There are many counts of this clonotype. V and J are TRBV20-1 and TRBJ1-2, with D possibly being TRBD1 (6 bases). The length of the CDR3 is 15 residues. Per germline, CDR1 DFQATT and CDR2 SNEGSKA (reference sequence). V was shortened by 3 bases and J by 0 bases, with 14 bases between the two germline ends. The CDR3: CSASAWTEANYGYTF. CDR3 in DNA: TGCAGTGCTAGTGCGTGGACAGAAGCTAACTATGGCTACACCTTC.